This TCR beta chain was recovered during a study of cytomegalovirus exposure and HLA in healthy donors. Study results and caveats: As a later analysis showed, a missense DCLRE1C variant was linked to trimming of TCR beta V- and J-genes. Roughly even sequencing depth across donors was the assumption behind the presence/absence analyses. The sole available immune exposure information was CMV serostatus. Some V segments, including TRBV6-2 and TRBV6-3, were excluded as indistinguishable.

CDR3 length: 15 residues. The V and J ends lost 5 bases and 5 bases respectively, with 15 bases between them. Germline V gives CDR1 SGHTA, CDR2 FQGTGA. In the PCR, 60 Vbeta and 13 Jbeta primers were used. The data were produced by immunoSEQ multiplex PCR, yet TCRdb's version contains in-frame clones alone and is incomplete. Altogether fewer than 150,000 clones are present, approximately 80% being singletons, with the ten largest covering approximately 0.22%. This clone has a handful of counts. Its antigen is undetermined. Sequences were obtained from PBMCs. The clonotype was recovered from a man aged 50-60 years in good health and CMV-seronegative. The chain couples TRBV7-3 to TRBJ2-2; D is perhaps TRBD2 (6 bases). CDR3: CASSRDSRRTGELFF. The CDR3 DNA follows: TGTGCCAGCAGCAGGGACTCTAGACGAACCGGGGAGCTGTTTTTT. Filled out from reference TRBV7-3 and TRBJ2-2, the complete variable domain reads GAGVSQTPSNKVTEKGKYVELRCDPISGHTALYWYRQSLGQGPEFLIYFQGTGAADDSGLPNDRFFAVRPEGSVSTLKIQRTERGDSAVYLCASSRDSRRTGELFFGEGSRLTVL.